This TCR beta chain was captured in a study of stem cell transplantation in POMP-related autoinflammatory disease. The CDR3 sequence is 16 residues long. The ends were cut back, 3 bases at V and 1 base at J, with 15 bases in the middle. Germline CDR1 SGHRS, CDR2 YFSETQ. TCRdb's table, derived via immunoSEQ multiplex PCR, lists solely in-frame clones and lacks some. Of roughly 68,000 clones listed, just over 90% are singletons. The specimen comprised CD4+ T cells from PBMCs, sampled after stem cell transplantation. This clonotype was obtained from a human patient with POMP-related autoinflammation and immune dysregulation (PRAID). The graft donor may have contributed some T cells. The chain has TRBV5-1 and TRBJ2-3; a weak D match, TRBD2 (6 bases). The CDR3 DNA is TGCGCCAGCAGCTCGCGCCCGGAGGGAGGCACAGATACGCAGTATTTT. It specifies CASSSRPEGGTDTQYF.